Below are 23 T cell receptor beta chains sequenced from a single sample in a study of shared clonotypes between healthy human individuals. Data came from immunoSEQ multiplex PCR; TCRdb stores just in-frame clones and leaves some out. The data show roughly 1,100,000 clones, about 70% seen once. Sequencing input: memory CD4+ T cells sorted from blood. Subset noted: CD45RA-negative fraction. The source of these receptors is a young man in good health.

The rearrangement uses TRBV27 and TRBJ2-5, with no clear D. The CDR3 totals 15 residues. The germline CDR1 and CDR2 sequences are MNHEY and SMNVEV (reference sequence). Trimming cost V 0 bases and J 5 bases, with 13 bases left between them. The CDR3 nucleotides are TGTGCCAGCAGTTTATCTTGGAATCCCAGGGAGACCCAGTACTTC. This encodes CASSLSWNPRETQYF.

A note on this clone: Other nucleotide sequences from this sample produce the same CDR3. The chain has TRBV5-1 and TRBJ2-2; possibly TRBD2 for D (6 bases). V lost 5 bases and J 0 bases, leaving 11 bases between the germline ends. CDR3 length: 15 amino acids. The V gene's germline CDR1 is SGHRS and CDR2 YFSETQ. CDR3 sequence (DNA): TGCGCCAGCAGACTAGCAGTTACGAACACCGGGGAGCTGTTTTTT. Encoded protein: CASRLAVTNTGELFF.

This CDR3 reads CASTERRGTGGNREKLFF. The CDR3 DNA is TGTGCCAGCACCGAAAGACGGGGGACAGGCGGGAATCGTGAAAAACTGTTTTTT. V is TRBV7-9 and J is TRBJ1-4; 8 bases are a match to TRBD1. The CDR3 totals 18 residues. In germline, CDR1 is SEHNR, CDR2 FQNEAQ (reference sequence). V shed 7 bases and J 7 bases; nucleotides not matched to a gene: 20. The complete variable domain, with remaining parts taken from reference TRBV7-9 and TRBJ1-4, reads DTGVSQNPRHKITKRGQNVTFRCDPISEHNRLYWYRQTLGQGPEFLTYFQNEAQLEKSRLLSDRFSAERPKGSFSTLEIQRTEQGDSAMYLCASTERRGTGGNREKLFFGSGTQLSVL.

The chain combines TRBV4-3 with TRBJ1-2, with D uncertain. V was shortened by 0 bases and J by 7 bases, with 12 bases between the two germline ends. The germline CDR1 and CDR2 sequences are LGHNA and YSLEER. There are 14 residues in the CDR3. CDR3 sequence (DNA): TGCGCCAGCAGCCAAGATAAGGGCTCGGGTGGCTACACCTTC. It is translated as CASSQDKGSGGYTF.

This clone showed up just a few times. The gene calls are TRBV5-1 and TRBJ1-1; D gene ambiguous. V lost 1 base to trimming and J lost 0 bases, with 10 bases between them. The CDR3 has 15 amino acids. Germline V CDR1 and CDR2: SGHRS, YFSETQ. The CDR3 region is CASSLNGAMNTEAFF. In nucleotides, the CDR3 is TGCGCCAGCAGCTTGAACGGCGCCATGAACACTGAAGCTTTCTTT.

This clone was picked up a small number of times. The chain carries TRBV7-2 and TRBJ1-4; D perhaps matches TRBD1 (5 bases). Trimming left V 5 bases short and J 2 bases short, with 15 bases between. The CDR3 length is 16 residues. The germline V gene has CDR1 SGHTA and CDR2 FQGNSA. The CDR3 protein is CASSKNTGPTNEKLFF. DNA for the CDR3: TGTGCCAGCAGCAAAAACACAGGTCCTACTAATGAAAAACTGTTTTTT.

This rearrangement joins TRBV7-2 to TRBJ2-7, with 7 bases identical to TRBD1. The CDR3 has 14 residues. Germline assignment: CDR1 SGHTA and CDR2 FQGNSA. The junction had 3 bases not matched to a gene; V was cut back by 1 base and J by 3 bases. CDR3: CASSLVRGNYEQYF. Written as DNA, the CDR3 is TGTGCCAGCAGCTTAGTCAGGGGGAACTACGAGCAGTACTTC.

This rearrangement joins TRBV7-2 to TRBJ2-7; TRBD2 might be the D (6 bases). Between the trimmed V and J ends, which lost 0 bases and 4 bases, there was a span of 10 bases. Germline V gene data show CDR1 as SGHTA and CDR2 as FQGNSA. This CDR3 contains 14 residues. This chain's CDR3 is CASSLAGGQYEQYF. CDR3 DNA: TGTGCCAGCAGCTTAGCGGGAGGCCAATACGAGCAGTACTTC.

In regard to this clone: The same CDR3 is also encoded by other DNA sequences in this sample. V and J are TRBV20-1 and TRBJ1-1; 7 nucleotides match TRBD1. Germline CDR1 DFQATT, CDR2 SNEGSKA (reference sequence). With V trimmed by 5 bases and J by 7 bases, 4 bases remained unmatched. This CDR3 region has 11 residues. In DNA, the CDR3 is TGCAGTGCTCGGGACAGAGGTGAAGCTTTCTTT. As protein: CSARDRGEAFF.

This clone was recorded at least ten times. V gene TRBV27 combines with J gene TRBJ2-7; 7 nucleotides agree with TRBD1. Looked up from germline, CDR1 is MNHEY and CDR2 is SMNVEV (reference sequence). The CDR3 length is 13 residues. The V gene end was trimmed by 5 bases and the J gene end by 7 bases; junction bases not matched to a gene: 8. The chain's CDR3 is CASSRDRTGEQYF. DNA of the CDR3: TGTGCCAGCAGTCGGGACAGAACGGGGGAGCAGTACTTC.

This chain connects TRBV7-9 to TRBJ1-2; no reliable D call. Trimming shortened V by 1 base and J by 4 bases, and 13 bases separated the two germline ends. The V gene's germline CDR1 is SEHNR and CDR2 FQNEAQ (reference sequence). The CDR3 spans 15 residues. In DNA, the CDR3 is TGTGCCAGCAGCTTAGGTTGGGGATTGGGCTATGGCTACACCTTC. Protein sequence: CASSLGWGLGYGYTF.

The chain combines TRBV10-1 with TRBJ2-3, with D possibly TRBD2 on 7 matching bases. From germline, CDR1 is WNHNN and CDR2 SYGVQD (reference sequence). The CDR3 is made up of 15 amino acids. V was trimmed by 3 bases and J by 4 bases, leaving 14 bases between them. The CDR3 DNA sequence: TGCGCCAGCAGTGATACGGGGGGCGTAGCAGATACGCAGTATTTT. Its protein is CASSDTGGVADTQYF.

The chain uses TRBV19 and TRBJ1-1; a possible D gene is TRBD1 (5 bases). The germline gives CDR1 LNHDA, CDR2 SQIVND (reference sequence). Deletions cut 10 bases from V and 0 bases from J, with 15 bases between. The CDR3 covers 14 residues. The CDR3 DNA reads TGTGCCACCAATTGGGGGATCTTGAACACTGAAGCTTTCTTT. Translating it yields CATNWGILNTEAFF.

This clone has more than one count but fewer than ten. The CDR3 region is CASSLGGRQEKLFF. The CDR3 nucleotides read TGTGCCAGCAGCTTGGGGGGGCGTCAGGAAAAACTGTTTTTT. This chain connects TRBV5-6 to TRBJ1-4; a weak D match, TRBD1 (6 bases). Deletions cut 0 bases from V and 8 bases from J, with 11 bases between. CDR1 is SGHDT, CDR2 YYEEEE, per germline. The CDR3 sequence is 14 residues long.

The chain has TRBV6-1 and TRBJ2-5, with TRBD1 matching 9 bases. The DNA end is a closer match to TRBJ2-7, so the J assignment may be wrong. The length of the CDR3 is 15 residues. The germline V gene encodes CDR1 MNHNS and CDR2 SASEGT. This chain's CDR3 is CASSEEGQGTYEQYF. DNA of the CDR3: TGTGCCAGCAGTGAAGAGGGACAGGGTACCTACGAGCAGTACTTC.

The chain combines TRBV7-2 with TRBJ2-7; possibly TRBD2 for D (5 bases). CDR3 length: 15 amino acids. Trimming pared 1 base from V and 6 bases from J, leaving 16 bases between. CDR1 is SGHTA, CDR2 FQGNSA, per germline. The CDR3 nucleotides read TGTGCCAGCAGCTTAGAAGGCGGGCCCTTTGCCGAGCAGTACTTC. Translated: CASSLEGGPFAEQYF.

This clone was observed a handful of times. The chain joins TRBV18 to TRBJ1-4; no clear D gene. This CDR3 is built from 15 residues. The V and J ends lost 3 bases and 7 bases respectively, with 15 bases between them. Germline V gene lookup returns CDR1 KGHSH and CDR2 LQKENI. Written as DNA, the CDR3 is TGTGCCAGCTCACCCTTCACAGAAGGGAGTGAAAAACTGTTTTTT. Protein product: CASSPFTEGSEKLFF.

This chain links TRBV23-1 with TRBJ2-7, with D unresolved. TRBV23-1 has ORF status, its function being uncertain. The V gene lost 0 bases and the J gene lost 0 bases, with 6 bases spanning the gap. This CDR3 contains 14 residues. Here the CDR3 reads CASSQSHPSYEQYF. Here the CDR3 DNA reads TGCGCCAGCAGTCAATCCCACCCCTCCTACGAGCAGTACTTC.

V is TRBV30 and J is TRBJ2-7; TRBD2 might be the D (6 bases). Per the germline V gene, CDR1 is GTSNPN and CDR2 is SVGIG (reference sequence). The CDR3 is made up of 15 amino acids. The CDR3 loop reads CAHDAGGKISYEQYF. Written as DNA, the CDR3 is TGTGCTCACGATGCCGGGGGAAAGATATCCTACGAGCAGTACTTC.

In this sample, this clone turned up a few times. The rearrangement joins TRBV2 to TRBJ2-4, with no clear D. Per the germline V gene, CDR1 is SNHLY and CDR2 is FYNNEI. This CDR3 is built from 15 residues. Trimming removed 2 bases at V and 0 bases at J, with 8 bases between. The chain's CDR3 is CASSETVLAKNIQYF. The DNA for the CDR3 is TGTGCCAGCAGTGAAACAGTACTAGCCAAAAACATTCAGTACTTC.

This chain's CDR3 is CASSQGGRDNQPQHF. The CDR3 DNA sequence: TGCGCCAGCAGCCAAGGGGGCCGGGACAATCAGCCCCAGCATTTT. The chain joins TRBV4-1 to TRBJ1-5; TRBD1 is a possible D gene (5 bases). Germline V gene data show CDR1 as MGHRA and CDR2 as YSYEKL. Trimming left V 1 base short and J 3 bases short, with 10 bases between. The CDR3 consists of 15 residues.

This chain joins TRBV4-3 and TRBJ2-1, with D hard to call. The V end lost 0 bases, the J end lost 7 bases, and 7 bases lay between the germline ends. CDR3 length equals 13 residues. Germline values: CDR1 LGHNA, CDR2 YSLEER. CDR3 nucleotides: TGCGCCAGCAGCCAAGATTACGGAAATGAGCAGTTCTTC. Translated, it gives CASSQDYGNEQFF.

This sequence joins TRBV18 and TRBJ2-3; tentatively, D is TRBD2 (6 bases). V lost 1 base and J 0 bases, leaving 14 bases between the germline ends. Germline V gives CDR1 KGHSH, CDR2 LQKENI. The CDR3 spans 17 residues. The CDR3 is CASSPLKRVSSTDTQYF. The CDR3 DNA sequence: TGTGCCAGCTCACCACTTAAGCGGGTATCTAGCACAGATACGCAGTATTTT. The full variable domain, with the rest looked up from reference TRBV18 and TRBJ2-3, is NAGVMQNPRHLVRRRGQEARLRCSPMKGHSHVYWYRQLPEEGLKFMVYLQKENIIDESGMPKERFSAEFPKEGPSILRIQQVVRGDSAAYFCASSPLKRVSSTDTQYFGPGTRLTVL.